The clone carrying this T cell receptor beta chain was detected a few times. Its antigen remains unidentified. Germline loops: CDR1 MGHDK, CDR2 SYGVNS. Trimming shortened V by 2 bases and J by 3 bases, and 8 bases separated the two germline ends. The CDR3 is 14 residues long. The source of the sample is a study of regulatory T cells in long-lasting Graves disease. Study-level background: Patients met the persistent Graves' disease definition after over 5 years of antithyroid drugs with positive TSH receptor antibodies. Notes on the study in general: In persistent patients, shared public clonotypes (around 2,600) outnumbered those in new patients (about 1,000).

Time point specified: persistent/refractory GD, antithyroid drugs over 5 years with positive TRAb. Making the TCR library involved RNA that had been extracted from PBMCs. Patients of an endocrinology department in Xi'an, China, were included. EDTA tubes collected around 8.7 milliliters of peripheral blood. CDR3 regions were amplified by Arm-PCR using iRepertoire HTBI primers to build TCR beta libraries. MiXCR, run by TCRdb on the multiplex PCR reads, gives a single entry per CDR3 protein. The sample carries hundreds of thousands of distinct CDR3 sequences, around 32% recorded once. This TCR was sampled from a female donor with Graves disease. J is TRBJ1-5 and V is TRBV25-1; a possible D gene is TRBD1 (5 bases). This specimen consisted of peripheral blood mononuclear cells (PBMCs), obtained when the disease was refractory, from a patient treated with antithyroid drugs. The DNA of the CDR3 is TGTGCCAGCAGTGAAACAGGATTCAATCAGCCCCAGCATTTT. This gives the protein CASSETGFNQPQHF.